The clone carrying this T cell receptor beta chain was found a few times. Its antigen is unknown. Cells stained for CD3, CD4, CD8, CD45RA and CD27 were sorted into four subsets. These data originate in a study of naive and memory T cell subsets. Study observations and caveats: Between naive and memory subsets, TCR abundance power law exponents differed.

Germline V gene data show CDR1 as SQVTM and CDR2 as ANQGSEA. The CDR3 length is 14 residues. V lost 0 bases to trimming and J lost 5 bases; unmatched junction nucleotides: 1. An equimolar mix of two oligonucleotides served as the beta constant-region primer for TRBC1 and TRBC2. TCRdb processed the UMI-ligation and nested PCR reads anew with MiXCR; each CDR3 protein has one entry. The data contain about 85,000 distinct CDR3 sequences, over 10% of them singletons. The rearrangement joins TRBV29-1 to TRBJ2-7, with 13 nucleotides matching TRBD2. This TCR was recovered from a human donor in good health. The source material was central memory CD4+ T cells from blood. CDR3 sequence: CSVEEGTSGNEQYF. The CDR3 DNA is TGCAGCGTTGAAGAGGGGACTAGCGGGAACGAGCAGTACTTC.